This T cell receptor beta chain came from a study of response to subunit inactivated influenza vaccine. Study results and caveats: Authors suggested few new T cells are recruited by each seasonal influenza vaccination.

Germline V gene data show CDR1 as MNHNS and CDR2 as SASEGT. The germline V and J ends were trimmed by 7 bases and 0 bases, with 16 bases remaining between them. CDR3 length: 16 amino acids. TCRdb reprocessed the RT-PCR reads via MiXCR and lists one record per CDR3 protein. The sample comprises around 760,000 distinct CDR3 sequences, about 15% of which are singletons, and around 7.3% rests with the top ten. This clonotype appeared a few times. Its antigen is unknown. The chain links TRBV6-1 to TRBJ2-1; possible D gene TRBD2, 6 bases. The TCR comes from a man aged 50-59 years who received an inactivated influenza vaccine. Sequences were derived from PBMCs from blood, sampled around 15 days before vaccination. The DNA for the CDR3 is TGTGCCAGCACCCAGTGGGTCGGGAGCTCCTACAATGAGCAGTTCTTC. This encodes CASTQWVGSSYNEQFF.